One sample yielded the 27 T cell receptor beta chains listed below, sequenced in a study of CD4 T cells in relation to SARS-CoV-2 and coronaviruses (dated by TCRdb to about 2021). Their target antigens are unknown. The library was built by means of the immunoSEQ multiplex PCR assay. Entries here come from immuneACCESS through TCRdb and include only in-frame sequences with V and J called. Some clones fail to appear in such tables; in the studies checked, an unresolved V gene covers under half of the shortfall, and the cause of the remainder is unknown. This sample holds about 18,000 clones; 70% to 80% were observed only once. The top ten constitute roughly a fifth of the sample. CD4+ T cells from unexposed donors were collected before the COVID-19 pandemic (2011-2018). After less than 13 days of culture, CD4+ T cells were isolated with the EasySep CD4+ T cell isolation kit. Sequenced input: CD4+ T cells from PBMCs, cultured in vitro. The source of these receptors is a human donor in good health.

This rearrangement joins TRBV2 to TRBJ2-7, with TRBD1 matching over 8 bases. Losses at the gene ends were 7 bases for V and 3 bases for J; bases not matched to a gene: 8. This CDR3 is built from 14 residues. CDR1 and CDR2 from the germline V gene are SNHLY and FYNNEI. CDR3 sequence: CASNPGTGDYEQYF. CDR3 in DNA: TGTGCCAGCAACCCCGGGACAGGTGACTACGAGCAGTACTTC.

A note on this clone: Its ends do not fully match the called genes, so a read error is possible. The same CDR3 is also encoded by other DNA sequences in this sample. The chain uses TRBV3-1 (or the pseudogene TRBV3-2) and TRBJ2-5; 9 bases align to TRBD1. The germline V gene encodes CDR1 LGHDT and CDR2 YNNKEL (reference sequence). This CDR3 has 15 residues. CDR3 coding DNA: TGTGCCAGCAGCCAAGGGACAGGGGACCAAGAAACCCAGTACTTC. Its translation: CASSQGTGDQETQYF.

The chain uses TRBV3-1 (or the pseudogene TRBV3-2) and TRBJ2-3, with 7 bases that match TRBD1. J gave up 4 bases and V 2 bases, and 3 bases lay outside the gene matches. The CDR3 is 14 amino acids. Germline V gene sequence: CDR1 LGHDT, CDR2 YNNKEL (reference sequence). This CDR3 reads CASSQRTGSDTQYF. CDR3 nucleotides: TGTGCCAGCAGCCAACGGACAGGTTCAGATACGCAGTATTTT.

The chain is built from TRBV25-1 and TRBJ1-1; D remains ambiguous. The V end was cut by 6 bases, the J end by 1 base, with 9 bases between. The CDR3 consists of 13 residues. CDR1 and CDR2 from the germline V gene are MGHDK and SYGVNS. CDR3 bases: TGTGCCAGCAGCGCCGGGCCGAACACTGAAGCTTTCTTT. Its translation: CASSAGPNTEAFF.

This clone was seen a single time. Written as DNA, the CDR3 is TGTGCCAGCACTCGCCAACAAGTAGCGGGAGGGCCTGGGGAGCTGTTTTTT. It yields the protein CASTRQQVAGGPGELFF. The chain recombines TRBV6-6 with TRBJ2-2; 11 bases are shared with TRBD2. Trimming took 7 bases from V and 8 from J; bases not matched to a gene: 15. CDR1 MNHNY and CDR2 SVGAGI come from the germline V gene (reference sequence). The CDR3 covers 17 residues.

The J gene is TRBJ1-2, the V gene TRBV5-1; 7 nucleotides align to TRBD1. The CDR3 length is 17 residues. The germline CDR1 and CDR2 sequences are SGHRS and YFSETQ. The trim removed 4 bases at V and 6 bases at J, leaving 18 bases unmatched. The CDR3 coding sequence is TGCGCCAGCAGCAATCCTACGACAGGGAACCCTATAGATGGCTACACCTTC. Amino acid sequence: CASSNPTTGNPIDGYTF.

This chain uses TRBV19 with TRBJ2-5; D possibly corresponds to TRBD2 (5 bases). Germline V gene data show CDR1 as LNHDA and CDR2 as SQIVND (reference sequence). With 1 base removed from V and 5 bases from J, the gap between germline ends came to 8 bases. The length of the CDR3 is 13 residues. The CDR3 DNA reads as TGTGCCAGTAGTATAGGAGGGTCCGAGACCCAGTACTTC. This translates into CASSIGGSETQYF.

The V and J genes are TRBV7-8 and TRBJ2-3, with D unclear. The CDR3 loop spans 12 amino acids. V was shortened by 5 bases and J by 2 bases, with 5 bases between the two germline ends. Looked up from germline, CDR1 is SGHVS and CDR2 is FQNEAQ. Here the CDR3 reads CASSIHTDTQYF. In nucleotides, the CDR3 is TGTGCCAGCAGCATCCACACAGATACGCAGTATTTT.

This chain joins TRBV24-1 and TRBJ2-2, with TRBD2 matching 13 bases. The germline CDR1 and CDR2 sequences are KGHDR and SFDVKD. CDR3 length equals 16 residues. Trimming cost V 2 bases and J 5 bases; bases outside gene matches: 1. The CDR3, as DNA: TGTGCCACCAGTGATTGGACTAGCGGGAGTACCGGGGAGCTGTTTTTT. Amino acid sequence: CATSDWTSGSTGELFF.

This chain connects TRBV7-3 to TRBJ2-2, with 7 bases aligning to TRBD1. Germline assignment: CDR1 SGHTA and CDR2 FQGTGA. V was clipped by 2 bases and J by 7 bases; unmatched bases: 7. The CDR3 has 15 amino acids. As DNA, the CDR3 is TGTGCCAGCAGCTTACTAGGGGGCCGTAACGGGGAGCTGTTTTTT. Its protein is CASSLLGGRNGELFF.

This chain connects TRBV27 to TRBJ2-5; 8 bases are shared with TRBD2. Germline V gene sequence: CDR1 MNHEY, CDR2 SMNVEV (reference sequence). V was pared by 4 bases and J by 5 bases, with 18 bases of the junction left unmatched. The CDR3 covers 18 residues. The CDR3 coding sequence is TGTGCCAGCAGTTCGGATAATATTGTGGTAGCGGGATGCGAGACCCAGTACTTC. Its translation is CASSSDNIVVAGCETQYF.

This chain links TRBV30 with TRBJ2-1; D is tentatively TRBD1 or TRBD2 (5 bases each). The CDR3 consists of 13 residues. V lost 4 bases and J 5 bases, leaving 12 bases between the germline ends. The germline CDR1 and CDR2 sequences are GTSNPN and SVGIG (reference sequence). The CDR3 loop reads CAWKRGPNNEQFF. The CDR3 bases are TGTGCCTGGAAACGGGGACCTAACAATGAGCAGTTCTTC.

In this sample, this clone turned up a few times. The chain couples TRBV3-1 (or the pseudogene TRBV3-2) to TRBJ1-3; no firm D call. V was cut by 4 bases and J by 0 bases, with 13 bases left in between. The CDR3 is made up of 16 amino acids. Germline loops: CDR1 LGHDT, CDR2 YNNKEL (reference sequence). DNA for the CDR3: TGTGCCAGCAGCCCCTCGTTGAGGAGCTCTGGAAACACCATATATTTT. It yields the protein CASSPSLRSSGNTIYF.

The chain carries TRBV12-3 or TRBV12-4 and TRBJ1-2; D may be TRBD1 (5 bases). The CDR3 covers 12 residues. The V end lost 2 bases, the J end lost 7 bases, and 8 bases lay between the germline ends. CDR3 nucleotides: TGTGCCAGCAGTTTACAGGGTGGTGGCTACACCTTC. Translating it yields CASSLQGGGYTF.

The V and J genes are TRBV7-3 and TRBJ2-5, with D perhaps assigned TRBD1 or TRBD2 (5 bases each). Trimming cost V 1 base and J 5 bases, with 8 bases left between them. CDR1 is SGHTA, CDR2 FQGTGA, per germline. This CDR3 contains 13 residues. The CDR3 loop reads CASSLSRDETQYF. The CDR3 DNA is TGTGCCAGCAGCTTAAGCAGGGACGAGACCCAGTACTTC.

This chain joins TRBV24-1 and TRBJ2-1, with D unresolved. Looked up from germline, CDR1 is KGHDR and CDR2 is SFDVKD. The length of the CDR3 is 14 residues. V shed 0 bases and J shed 6 bases, with 8 bases lying between them. CDR3: CATSDLDPPNEQFF. The CDR3 coding sequence is TGTGCCACCAGTGATTTGGACCCTCCCAATGAGCAGTTCTTC.

Only one count was recorded for this clone. V and J are TRBV5-5 and TRBJ2-3; D is undetermined. CDR3 length equals 14 residues. Germline V gives CDR1 SGHKS, CDR2 YYEKEE (reference sequence). V lost 0 bases and J lost 4, with 9 bases in between. CDR3 in amino acids: CASSLGSIADTQYF. CDR3 DNA sequence: TGTGCCAGCAGCTTGGGCTCGATCGCAGATACGCAGTATTTT.

This clone came up a few times. The V call is TRBV11-2, the J call TRBJ1-6; 10 nucleotides agree with TRBD1. This CDR3 contains 18 residues. The V gene end was trimmed by 5 bases and the J gene end by 4 bases; junction bases not matched to a gene: 11. Germline CDR1 is SGHAT and CDR2 is FQNNGV. The CDR3 DNA is TGTGCCAGCAGCCGTTTGGACAGGGGGAAAGGGTATAATTCACCCCTCCACTTT. Its translation is CASSRLDRGKGYNSPLHF.

This chain uses TRBV7-9 with TRBJ2-2, with a weak D call TRBD1 (7 bases). Trimming cost V 5 bases and J 6 bases, with 25 bases left between them. The V gene's germline CDR1 is SEHNR and CDR2 FQNEAQ (reference sequence). The CDR3 covers 18 residues. The CDR3 protein is CASSQRGPEGLAAGELFF. CDR3 nucleotides: TGTGCCAGCAGCCAAAGGGGGCCGGAGGGGTTGGCGGCCGGGGAGCTGTTTTTT.

This sequence joins TRBV19 and TRBJ2-3; TRBD1 matches 9 bases. This CDR3 is built from 14 residues. Germline CDR1 is LNHDA and CDR2 is SQIVND (reference sequence). Trimming removed 4 bases from V and 4 bases from J; junction bases left unmatched: 3. CDR3 in amino acids: CASSRGQGADTQYF. The CDR3 nucleotides are TGTGCCAGTAGTAGGGGACAGGGAGCAGATACGCAGTATTTT.

The chain couples TRBV11-2 to TRBJ2-1, with D tentatively TRBD1 or TRBD2 (6 bases each). Germline CDR1 and CDR2: SGHAT and FQNNGV. This CDR3 has 16 residues. Trimming pared 4 bases from V and 2 bases from J, leaving 15 bases between. CDR3 amino acids: CASSWGAGRAYNEQFF. CDR3 coding DNA: TGTGCCAGCAGCTGGGGGGCGGGACGGGCCTACAATGAGCAGTTCTTC.

The chain links TRBV7-6 to TRBJ2-7; D might be TRBD1 or TRBD2, each matching 5 bases. The V end was cut by 4 bases, the J end by 8 bases, with 21 bases between. Germline CDR1 is SGHVS and CDR2 is FNYEAQ. The CDR3 extends over 15 amino acids. The CDR3 sequence: CASSSYRDPSSKQYF. For the CDR3, the DNA is TGTGCCAGCAGCTCTTACCGGGACCCCTCGTCAAAGCAGTACTTC.

The chain carries TRBV30 and TRBJ2-3; D might be TRBD2 (5 bases). In germline, CDR1 is GTSNPN, CDR2 SVGIG (reference sequence). Trimming left V 2 bases short and J 2 bases short, with 11 bases between. The CDR3 runs to 14 residues. The DNA for the CDR3 is TGTGCCTGGAGTCACGGAGCGGTCACAGATACGCAGTATTTT. Its translation is CAWSHGAVTDTQYF.

The chain joins TRBV18 to TRBJ1-1, with D uncertain. The V and J ends lost 3 bases and 1 base respectively, with 9 bases between them. The CDR3 has 14 amino acids. Germline CDR1 reads KGHSH; CDR2 reads LQKENI. The CDR3 is CASSPGPGNTEAFF. In nucleotides, the CDR3 is TGTGCCAGCTCACCTGGGCCCGGGAACACTGAAGCTTTCTTT.

The rearrangement links TRBV12-1 to TRBJ2-7; the table assigns TRBD2, which was not confirmed against the DNA. TRBV12-1 is noted as a pseudogene. There are 15 residues in the CDR3. The CDR3 nucleotides are TGTGCCAGCAGCCCCCGGGGGACTAGCTCCTACGAGCAGTACTTC. It encodes CASSPRGTSSYEQYF.

V gene TRBV28 combines with J gene TRBJ2-7, with TRBD1 identical over 10 bases. Per the germline V gene, CDR1 is MDHEN and CDR2 is SYDVKM. The CDR3 extends over 13 amino acids. The trim removed 5 bases at V and 5 bases at J, leaving 3 bases unmatched. The CDR3 DNA sequence: TGTGCCAGCAGTAGCGGACAGGGGGACGAGCAGTACTTC. Amino acids: CASSSGQGDEQYF.

The chain has TRBV7-9 and TRBJ1-1, with D possibly matching TRBD1 (6 bases). CDR3 size: 14 residues. Looked up from germline, CDR1 is SEHNR and CDR2 is FQNEAQ (reference sequence). V lost 4 bases, J lost 4 bases, and 13 bases lay in between. Written as DNA, the CDR3 is TGTGCCAGCAGCTCACAGGGTATAGGCACTGAAGCTTTCTTT. Protein product: CASSSQGIGTEAFF. The variable domain in full, completed from reference TRBV7-9 and TRBJ1-1, reads DTGVSQNPRHKITKRGQNVTFRCDPISEHNRLYWYRQTLGQGPEFLTYFQNEAQLEKSRLLSDRFSAERPKGSFSTLEIQRTEQGDSAMYLCASSSQGIGTEAFFGQGTRLTVV.